The 19 T cell receptor beta chains in this list originate from one sample, sequenced in a study. TCRdb re-derived calls from the RT-PCR reads in MiXCR, one entry per CDR3 protein. This table holds hundreds of thousands of distinct CDR3 sequences, 11% to 15% found once. Sequencing was done on a sample of memory CD4+ T cells from blood. The receptors were sampled from a female donor in good health, serving as a healthy control.

V usage is TRBV20-1 and J usage is TRBJ1-2; D not resolved. Trimming removed 3 bases from V and 4 bases from J, with 12 bases in between. Germline CDR1 is DFQATT and CDR2 is SNEGSKA (reference sequence). The CDR3 has 13 amino acids. The CDR3 sequence is CSASPDGIYGYTF. CDR3 coding DNA: TGCAGTGCTAGCCCGGACGGGATCTATGGCTACACCTTC.

This clonotype appeared many times. The chain combines TRBV24-1 with TRBJ2-5; TRBD1 matches 10 bases. This CDR3 spans 15 amino acids. The V gene end was trimmed by 7 bases and the J gene end by 5 bases; junction bases not matched to a gene: 9. Germline loops: CDR1 KGHDR, CDR2 SFDVKD. Here the CDR3 DNA reads TGTGCCACCAGCGTTGACAGGGGGCTACGGGAGACCCAGTACTTC. This codes for CATSVDRGLRETQYF.

This clonotype was seen more than once but under ten times. The chain combines TRBV18 with TRBJ2-5; D tentatively fits TRBD1 or TRBD2 (5 bases each). The CDR3 loop spans 16 amino acids. Trimming left V 0 bases short and J 0 bases short, with 11 bases between. The germline gives CDR1 KGHSH, CDR2 LQKENI. The CDR3 spells CASSPPRGPYQETQYF. The CDR3 coding sequence is TGTGCCAGCTCACCACCCCGGGGCCCGTACCAAGAGACCCAGTACTTC.

The J gene is TRBJ2-1, the V gene TRBV6-5, with TRBD2 identical over 10 bases. The CDR3 loop spans 17 amino acids. V trimming: 0 bases; J trimming: 7 bases; junction bases outside the gene matches: 9. CDR1 and CDR2 from the germline V gene are MNHEY and SVGAGI. The CDR3 loop is CASSYSFLAGEWNEQFF. The CDR3 bases are TGTGCCAGCAGTTACTCATTTCTAGCGGGAGAATGGAATGAGCAGTTCTTC.

In its sample, this clonotype was seen many times. The chain combines TRBV20-1 with TRBJ1-3; 7 positions match TRBD1. With 5 bases clipped from V and 0 bases from J, the junction kept 1 base outside the gene matches. In germline, CDR1 is DFQATT, CDR2 SNEGSKA (reference sequence). The CDR3 sequence is 13 residues long. The CDR3 DNA reads as TGCAGTGCTGGGACAGACTCTGGAAACACCATATATTTT. As protein: CSAGTDSGNTIYF.

This clonotype was recorded a few times. The gene calls are TRBV12-3 or TRBV12-4 and TRBJ2-2; D is perhaps TRBD1 (6 bases). The CDR3 consists of 15 residues. V lost 6 bases, J lost 4 bases, and 15 bases lay in between. As DNA, the CDR3 is TGTGCCAGCAGCCACACAGGGTCCGGCACCGGGGAGCTGTTTTTT. Residues: CASSHTGSGTGELFF.

This chain links TRBV6-6 with TRBJ1-5, with TRBD1 matching 9 bases. Germline-derived CDR1 and CDR2 are MNHNY and SVGAGI (reference sequence). This CDR3 comprises 15 residues. With V trimmed by 3 bases and J by 4 bases, 4 bases remained unmatched. The CDR3 DNA reads as TGTGCCAGCAGTTATGGGGGACAGGGTAATCAGCCCCAGCATTTT. Its protein is CASSYGGQGNQPQHF.

This clonotype has at least ten counts. The chain links TRBV29-1 to TRBJ1-1, with 7 nucleotides matching TRBD1. After removal of 7 bases from V and 3 bases from J, the junction contained 8 bases not matched to a gene. CDR1 and CDR2 from the germline V gene are SQVTM and ANQGSEA. The CDR3 length is 13 residues. In DNA form, the CDR3 reads TGCAGCGCTTCTACAGGGGTGGACACTGAAGCTTTCTTT. Translating gives CSASTGVDTEAFF.

V usage is TRBV7-9 and J usage is TRBJ1-3; D is unresolved. Germline CDR1 reads SEHNR; CDR2 reads FQNEAQ (reference sequence). V was pared by 2 bases and J by 5 bases, with 7 bases between. This CDR3 has 13 amino acids. The CDR3 DNA follows: TGTGCCAGCAGCTTAAGTAGCCGAAACACCATATATTTT. It codes for CASSLSSRNTIYF.

This clonotype was observed a few times. The chain combines TRBV5-1 with TRBJ1-2; 7 nucleotides line up with TRBD1. V trimming: 2 bases; J trimming: 7 bases; junction bases outside the gene matches: 23. This CDR3 is built from 19 residues. Per the germline V gene, CDR1 is SGHRS and CDR2 is YFSETQ. Here the CDR3 DNA reads TGCGCCAGCAGCTTATGGAGGCCCCAAACCGTCGGACAGGAACCTGGCTACACCTTC. Translation: CASSLWRPQTVGQEPGYTF.

Written as DNA, the CDR3 is TGTGCCAGCAGCTGGGGGGGGAACAATGAGCAGTTCTTC. Protein sequence: CASSWGGNNEQFF. This chain joins TRBV5-6 and TRBJ2-1; 7 nucleotides match TRBD2. The J segment lost 5 bases and the V segment lost 3 bases, leaving 2 bases of the junction unmatched. Germline V CDR1 and CDR2: SGHDT, YYEEEE. This CDR3 has 13 amino acids.

A remark on this clonotype: This may come from a read error, since a much larger clone is one base off. This chain uses TRBV3-1 with TRBJ1-2; D is possibly TRBD1 (5 bases). The CDR3 length is 14 residues. In germline, CDR1 is LGHDT, CDR2 YNNKEL (reference sequence). V lost 1 base and J 7 bases, leaving 13 bases between the germline ends. CDR3 nucleotide sequence: TGTGCCAGCAGCCAAGGGACAAGGCTCTCTGGCTACACCTTC. This codes for CASSQGTRLSGYTF.

Of note for this clonotype: Relative to the germline gene, one junction end is altered; a read error may explain this. This sequence joins TRBV18 and TRBJ2-7, with 7 positions matching TRBD1. This CDR3 region has 11 residues. The germline V gene has CDR1 KGHSH and CDR2 LQKENI. The CDR3 here is CASSPDRDLLF. The CDR3 coding sequence is TGTGCCAGCTCACCTGACAGGGACCTACTCTTC.

The chain employs TRBV5-5 and TRBJ2-7, with D tentatively TRBD1 (6 bases). From germline, CDR1 is SGHKS and CDR2 YYEKEE (reference sequence). Trimming took 0 bases from V and 6 from J, leaving 16 bases between them. The CDR3 has 15 residues. For the CDR3, the DNA is TGTGCCAGCAGCTTGGTTCAGGGGACGATTGGCGAGCAGTACTTC. Translated, it gives CASSLVQGTIGEQYF.

The CDR3 nucleotides read TGTGCCAGCAGTACCACGAGGGAATACGAGCAGTACTTC. It is translated as CASSTTREYEQYF. The chain links TRBV6-1 to TRBJ2-7; D may be TRBD2 (5 bases). V dropped 5 bases and J dropped 4 bases, with 12 bases sitting between them. Germline V gene sequence: CDR1 MNHNS, CDR2 SASEGT. This CDR3 spans 13 amino acids.

This clonotype was observed a few times. Here the CDR3 DNA reads TGTGCCATCAGTGCCGGACAGGATTATAGCAATCAGCCCCAGCATTTT. This gives the protein CAISAGQDYSNQPQHF. J is TRBJ1-5 and V is TRBV10-3, with TRBD1 identical over 7 bases. The CDR3 has 16 amino acids. CDR1 is ENHRY, CDR2 SYGVKD, per germline. With V trimmed by 4 bases and J by 0 bases, 6 bases remained unmatched.

The V and J genes are TRBV18 and TRBJ2-7, with no clear D. Germline CDR1 KGHSH, CDR2 LQKENI. This CDR3 region has 11 residues. V dropped 5 bases and J dropped 5 bases, with 7 bases sitting between them. Written as DNA, the CDR3 is TGTGCCAGCTCATCAAGGGACGAGCAGTACTTC. This encodes CASSSRDEQYF.

The chain carries TRBV7-2 and TRBJ1-2, with D perhaps matching TRBD1 (5 bases). The CDR3 covers 15 residues. Per germline, CDR1 SGHTA and CDR2 FQGNSA. Trimming pared 3 bases from V and 0 bases from J, leaving 11 bases between. In DNA, the CDR3 is TGTGCCAGCAGCTTGAGACAGCTAGCTAACTATGGCTACACCTTC. Its translation: CASSLRQLANYGYTF.

This clonotype showed up just a few times. The chain is built from TRBV6-5 and TRBJ1-2; 8 nucleotides line up with TRBD1. This CDR3 is 13 amino acids long. Trimming took 2 bases from V and 8 from J; bases not matched to a gene: 4. The germline V gene has CDR1 MNHEY and CDR2 SVGAGI. The CDR3 sequence is CASSYGQGLGYTF. In DNA, the CDR3 is TGTGCCAGCAGTTACGGACAGGGCCTCGGCTACACCTTC.